This T cell receptor beta chain derives from a study of shared clonotypes between healthy human individuals. Study-level points and caveats: The study's rarefaction showed incomplete sorted-subset sequencing despite large depth.

The CDR3 consists of 17 residues. V was pared by 2 bases and J by 0 bases, with 2 bases of the junction left unmatched. Germline CDR1 and CDR2: MDHEN and SYDVKM. Points on this clone: Its specificity is unknown.

In the original processing: Because ImmunoSEQ provided only junction sequences with no quality scores, the filtering differed. Sequencing used immunoSEQ multiplex PCR; TCRdb keeps in-frame clones, though not all of them. V, J and clone size were drawn from that table, and D and trimming were deduced from the DNA. The repertoire consists of 2 million to 2.5 million clones, with more than 85% occurring once and the leading ten covering about 0.37%. The rearrangement joins TRBV28 to TRBJ2-1, with TRBD2 matching 12 bases. The sequence was collected from a man between 18 and 29 years old in good health. Some clones in this sample may be carry-over from other donors' samples. The material sequenced was naive CD4+ T cells from PBMCs. Described subset: CD45RA+ positively selected. Here the CDR3 reads CASSLRTSGDSYNEQFF. Written as DNA, the CDR3 is TGTGCCAGCAGTTTAAGGACTAGCGGGGACTCCTACAATGAGCAGTTCTTC. Complete variable domain (other parts from reference TRBV28 and TRBJ2-1): DVKVTQSSRYLVKRTGEKVFLECVQDMDHENMFWYRQDPGLGLRLIYFSYDVKMKEKGDIPEGYSVSREKKERFSLILESASTNQTSMYLCASSLRTSGDSYNEQFFGPGTRLTVL.